The entry below gives a single T cell receptor (beta chain) sequence along with its context. Its antigen is not identified. The germline gene is not matched at one end of the junction; a read error may be the cause. Other nucleotide sequences in the sample specify the same CDR3. The data belong to a study of shared clonotypes between healthy human individuals. General study points: Compared with memory subsets, naive subsets generally had larger estimated richness.

Sequenced by immunoSEQ multiplex PCR; TCRdb stores in-frame clones only, minus some. The sample shows 2,500,000 or so clones, more than 80% of them seen only once. In germline, CDR1 is MNHEY, CDR2 SVGAGI. This CDR3 contains 15 residues. The sequence came from a man aged 18 to 29 in good health. The chain recombines TRBV6-5 with TRBJ1-6; the D is unclear. Material for sequencing was naive CD4+ T cells sorted from blood. Subset of the sample: CD45RA+ positively selected. The DNA for the CDR3 is TGTGCCAGCAGTTACTCGAGTACAGTTAATTCACCTCTCCACTTT. The encoded protein is CASSYSSTVNSPLHF.